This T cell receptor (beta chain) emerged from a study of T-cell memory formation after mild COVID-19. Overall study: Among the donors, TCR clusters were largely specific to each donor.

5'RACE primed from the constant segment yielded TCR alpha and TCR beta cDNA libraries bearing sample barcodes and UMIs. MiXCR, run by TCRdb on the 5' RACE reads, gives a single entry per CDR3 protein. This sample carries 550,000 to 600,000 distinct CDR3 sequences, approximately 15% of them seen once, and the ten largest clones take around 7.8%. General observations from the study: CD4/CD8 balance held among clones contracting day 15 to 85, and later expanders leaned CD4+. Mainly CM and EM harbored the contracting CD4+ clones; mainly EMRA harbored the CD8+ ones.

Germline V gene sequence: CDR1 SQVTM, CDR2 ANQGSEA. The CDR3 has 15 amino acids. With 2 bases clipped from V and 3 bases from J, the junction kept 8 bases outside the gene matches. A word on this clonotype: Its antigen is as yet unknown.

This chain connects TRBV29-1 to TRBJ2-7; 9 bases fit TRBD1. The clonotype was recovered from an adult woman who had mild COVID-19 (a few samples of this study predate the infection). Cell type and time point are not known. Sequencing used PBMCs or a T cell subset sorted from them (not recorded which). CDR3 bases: TGCAGCGTTGAAAAGGGGGGACAGGGAGTCTACGAGCAGTACTTC. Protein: CSVEKGGQGVYEQYF.